This T cell receptor beta chain emerged from a study of OX40 agonist ivuxolimab in advanced cancers. Study background: The group had a mean age of around 60 years, ranged from about 20 to 90, and was around 82% male. Prior checkpoint blockade (anti-PD-1, anti-PD-L1 or anti-CTLA-4) was permitted; around 37% had it. Study-wide points: Also showing low normalized T-cell clonal expansion were some of the nonresponders. Clonal expansion by week 6 occurred in CD4+ and CD8+ blood T cells (at 0.1 to 3.0 mg/kg).

Method: immunoSEQ multiplex PCR; TCRdb's copy keeps in-frame clones and lacks some. The sample contains tens of thousands of clones, approximately 81% of which appear only once. A note on this clone: Its antigen is currently unknown.

The CDR3 spans 15 residues. V lost 7 bases, J lost 3 bases, and 6 bases stayed unmatched. Looked up from germline, CDR1 is MNHNS and CDR2 is SASEGT. This material consisted of CD4+ or CD8+ T cells sorted from blood, taken in a trial of the OX40 agonist ivuxolimab. This clonotype was sampled from an adult with an advanced solid tumor such as melanoma, head and neck, liver or kidney cancer. The chain has TRBV6-1 and TRBJ2-1; 10 nucleotides agree with TRBD2. The CDR3 nucleotides read TGTGCCAGCATAGCGGGACTAGCGTACTACAATGAGCAGTTCTTC. Its translation is CASIAGLAYYNEQFF.